The 10 T cell receptor beta chains below come from one sample, sequenced in a study of blood T cell repertoires in COVID-19. Using immunoSEQ multiplex PCR, the repertoire was profiled, and TCRdb retains in-frame clones only, with some absent. The sample comprises more than 100,000 clones, approximately 70% of which are singletons, and around 0.9% rests with the top ten. Sequenced sample: peripheral blood. The receptors shown here come from a human donor with acute or convalescent COVID-19. The donor label of this sample is uncertain.

The chain joins TRBV18 to TRBJ1-1, with a possible D match to TRBD1 (5 bases). The ends were cut back, 4 bases at V and 5 bases at J, with 11 bases in the middle. This CDR3 region has 13 residues. CDR1 KGHSH and CDR2 LQKENI come from the germline V gene. The CDR3 spells CASSQGLETEAFF. The CDR3 bases are TGTGCCAGCTCACAGGGGTTGGAAACTGAAGCTTTCTTT.

The genes are TRBV13 and TRBJ1-1; TRBD1 agrees at 9 bases. The V segment lost 5 bases and the J segment 3 bases; nucleotides outside the gene matches: 7. CDR1 is PRHDT, CDR2 FYEKMQ, per germline (reference sequence). The CDR3 covers 15 residues. CDR3 coding DNA: TGTGCCAGCAGCACCCGACAGGGGGGGGACACTGAAGCTTTCTTT. Protein sequence: CASSTRQGGDTEAFF.

The V gene is TRBV28, the J gene TRBJ1-4, with 12 nucleotides matching TRBD1. J lost 4 bases, V lost 6 bases, and 9 bases had no gene match. Germline CDR1 and CDR2: MDHEN and SYDVKM. The CDR3 is 17 residues long. In DNA, the CDR3 is TGTGCCAGCAGCGCCGGGACAGGGGGCCGGGGTAATGAAAAACTGTTTTTT. Protein sequence: CASSAGTGGRGNEKLFF.

The chain couples TRBV20-1 to TRBJ1-2; TRBD1 matches at 11 bases. The germline V gene encodes CDR1 DFQATT and CDR2 SNEGSKA (reference sequence). This CDR3 is built from 11 residues. V lost 8 bases and J lost 6; bases outside the gene matches: 2. CDR3 DNA: TGCAGTTGGGACAGGGGGGATGGCTACACCTTC. Its protein is CSWDRGDGYTF.

This sequence joins TRBV5-1 and TRBJ2-5; 9 bases are a match to TRBD2. This CDR3 contains 17 residues. The J segment lost 1 base and the V segment lost 6 bases, leaving 13 bases of the junction unmatched. CDR1 SGHRS and CDR2 YFSETQ come from the germline V gene. Here the CDR3 reads CASNSGLAGGVQETQYF. CDR3 nucleotides: TGCGCCAGCAACTCGGGACTCGCGGGGGGGGTCCAAGAGACCCAGTACTTC. The full variable domain, its missing parts supplied by reference TRBV5-1 and TRBJ2-5, is KAGVTQTPRYLIKTRGQQVTLSCSPISGHRSVSWYQQTPGQGLQFLFEYFSETQRNKGNFPGRFSGRQFSNSRSEMNVSTLELGDSALYLCASNSGLAGGVQETQYFGPGTRLLVL.

The rearrangement links TRBV15 to TRBJ2-7; TRBD2 agrees at 8 bases. Germline CDR1 and CDR2: LNHNV and YYDKDF (reference sequence). Trimming at V came to 1 base and at J to 0 bases, leaving 5 bases not matched to a gene. The CDR3 is 16 residues long. DNA of the CDR3: TGTGCCACCAGCAGAGGGGTAGCGGGGAACTCCTACGAGCAGTACTTC. Protein: CATSRGVAGNSYEQYF.

This clone was detected only a few times. The chain uses TRBV19 and TRBJ1-1, with no clear D. The CDR3 contains 14 residues. The germline V gene has CDR1 LNHDA and CDR2 SQIVND (reference sequence). With 6 bases removed from V and 4 bases from J, the gap between germline ends came to 15 bases. For the CDR3, the DNA is TGTGCCAGTAGCCTCGGGTCCCCCGGCACTGAAGCTTTCTTT. Its protein is CASSLGSPGTEAFF.

The V gene is TRBV30, the J gene TRBJ2-1, with D perhaps matching TRBD1 (6 bases). With 0 bases removed from V and 6 bases from J, the gap between germline ends came to 9 bases. Germline V lookup: CDR1 GTSNPN, CDR2 SVGIG (reference sequence). The length of the CDR3 is 13 residues. The CDR3 loop reads CAWSVWGLNEQFF. The CDR3 DNA reads as TGTGCCTGGAGTGTTTGGGGGCTCAATGAGCAGTTCTTC.

V usage is TRBV5-1 and J usage is TRBJ1-5, with D perhaps TRBD1 (6 bases). Germline assignment: CDR1 SGHRS and CDR2 YFSETQ. Trimming removed 0 bases at V and 4 bases at J, with 20 bases between. The CDR3 loop spans 18 amino acids. CDR3 sequence reads: CASSLELTSTGENQPQHF. CDR3 in DNA: TGCGCCAGCAGCTTGGAACTAACCTCGACAGGAGAAAATCAGCCCCAGCATTTT.

The chain couples TRBV6-6 to TRBJ1-6, with D tentatively TRBD1 (5 bases). V was shortened by 0 bases and J by 3 bases, with 9 bases between the two germline ends. The CDR3 has 16 amino acids. CDR1 is MNHNY, CDR2 SVGAGI, per germline (reference sequence). This CDR3 reads CASSYSTVIYNSPLHF. CDR3 coding DNA: TGTGCCAGCAGTTACTCGACAGTAATCTATAATTCACCCCTCCACTTT.